The 18 T cell receptor beta chains below all came from one sample that was sequenced in a study of identical twins. From the 5' RACE reads, TCRdb called clonotypes with MiXCR, one entry per CDR3 protein. The sample includes 1.5 million to 2 million distinct CDR3 sequences, more than 30% of them seen just once. Material for sequencing was cord blood. Receptors were obtained from a newborn girl in good health.

The rearrangement links TRBV4-1 to TRBJ2-3, with 10 bases identical to TRBD2. CDR3 length equals 16 residues. The V gene's germline CDR1 is MGHRA and CDR2 YSYEKL. V lost 4 bases and J lost 3; bases outside the gene matches: 7. CDR3 in amino acids: CASSPGLAKGTDTQYF. CDR3 in DNA: TGCGCCAGCAGCCCGGGACTAGCGAAAGGAACAGATACGCAGTATTTT.

The rearrangement uses TRBV2 and TRBJ1-2; D may be TRBD1 (5 bases). Trimming left V 8 bases short and J 8 bases short, with 12 bases between. Germline lookup yields CDR1 SNHLY and CDR2 FYNNEI. CDR3 length: 11 amino acids. The CDR3 region is CASSGRAGYTF. The CDR3 bases are TGTGCCAGCTCCGGCAGGGCCGGCTACACCTTC.

The chain carries TRBV9 and TRBJ1-6; D may be TRBD1 (6 bases). Germline values: CDR1 SGDLS, CDR2 YYNGEE. This CDR3 region has 16 residues. Trimming removed 1 base at V and 6 bases at J, with 14 bases between. The CDR3 region is CASSVNPQGTNSPLHF. In DNA, the CDR3 is TGTGCCAGCAGCGTAAACCCCCAGGGGACTAATTCACCCCTCCACTTT.

This sequence joins TRBV12-3 or TRBV12-4 and TRBJ2-1; the match to TRBD2 covers 8 bases. This CDR3 spans 14 amino acids. V lost 8 bases to trimming and J lost 9 bases; unmatched junction nucleotides: 12. CDR3 in DNA: TGTGCCAGCCAGGAAAGCGGGAGTGGGGGTGAGCAGTTCTTC. This translates into CASQESGSGGEQFF.

The chain employs TRBV14 and TRBJ1-1, with 12 nucleotides matching TRBD1. The trim removed 5 bases at V and 5 bases at J, leaving 9 bases unmatched. Germline V gene sequence: CDR1 SGHDN, CDR2 FVKESK. This CDR3 spans 16 amino acids. CDR3 sequence reads: CASSSRDRGLGTEAFF. In DNA, the CDR3 is TGTGCCAGCAGCAGCCGGGACAGGGGGCTGGGTACTGAAGCTTTCTTT. Variable domain in full (rest from reference TRBV14 and TRBJ1-1): EAGVTQFPSHSVIEKGQTVTLRCDPISGHDNLYWYRRVMGKEIKFLLHFVKESKQDESGMPNNRFLAERTGGTYSTLKVQPAELEDSGVYFCASSSRDRGLGTEAFFGQGTRLTVV.

The CDR3 here is CASSLGEGLVNEQFF. CDR3 in DNA: TGTGCCAGCAGCTTAGGGGAGGGGCTGGTCAATGAGCAGTTCTTC. The chain uses TRBV3-1 and TRBJ2-1; the match to TRBD2 covers 7 bases. The CDR3 contains 15 residues. Germline CDR1 reads LGHDT; CDR2 reads YNNKEL (reference sequence). Trimming at V came to 5 bases and at J to 6 bases, leaving 10 bases not matched to a gene.

This clonotype has a count of ten or more. V gene TRBV29-1 combines with J gene TRBJ2-7; possibly TRBD2 for D (6 bases). CDR1 is SQVTM, CDR2 ANQGSEA, per germline. Trimming cost V 7 bases and J 3 bases, with 13 bases left between them. CDR3 size: 12 residues. This CDR3 is CSAETSVYEQYF. As DNA, the CDR3 is TGCAGCGCCGAGACTAGTGTCTACGAGCAGTACTTC.

V and J are TRBV3-1 and TRBJ2-4; D gene ambiguous. The J call could be wrong; TRBJ2-7 is a better fit for the DNA end. Germline CDR1 LGHDT, CDR2 YNNKEL (reference sequence). The length of the CDR3 is 14 residues. The CDR3 loop is CASSQDRVTHEQYF. The CDR3 DNA reads TGTGCCAGCAGCCAAGATCGGGTAACCCACGAGCAGTACTTC.

V usage is TRBV5-1 and J usage is TRBJ2-7; the D gene is possibly TRBD1 (5 bases). Germline values: CDR1 SGHRS, CDR2 YFSETQ. With 0 bases removed from V and 6 bases from J, the gap between germline ends came to 22 bases. There are 17 residues in the CDR3. For the CDR3, the DNA is TGCGCCAGCAGCTTGGTCGCTTCATTGGGCAGGGCAGTCGAGCAGTACTTC. Translation gives CASSLVASLGRAVEQYF.

This rearrangement joins TRBV20-1 to TRBJ1-4; the D gene is possibly TRBD1 (6 bases). Germline-derived CDR1 and CDR2 are DFQATT and SNEGSKA (reference sequence). Trimming shortened V by 8 bases and J by 7 bases, and 11 bases separated the two germline ends. The length of the CDR3 is 11 residues. The DNA for the CDR3 is TGCAGTAGTCCACAGGGTGAAAAACTGTTTTTT. It encodes CSSPQGEKLFF.

This rearrangement joins TRBV20-1 to TRBJ1-6; possibly TRBD1 for D (6 bases). Germline values: CDR1 DFQATT, CDR2 SNEGSKA (reference sequence). The CDR3 has 13 residues. V gave up 5 bases and J gave up 10 bases, with 15 bases separating them. CDR3 bases: TGCAGTGCTGTCGGACAGATCCGCTCACCCCTCCACTTT. This sequence encodes CSAVGQIRSPLHF.

This chain uses TRBV29-1 with TRBJ1-2; D remains unclear. Germline V gene lookup returns CDR1 SQVTM and CDR2 ANQGSEA. V was clipped by 4 bases and J by 6 bases, with 9 bases between them. The CDR3 extends over 11 amino acids. CDR3 protein: CSVGGADGYTF. The CDR3 bases are TGCAGCGTTGGGGGAGCGGATGGCTACACCTTC.

About this clonotype itself: A read error may be the cause here, since a much bigger clone is one base away. The V call is TRBV20-1, the J call TRBJ2-5; D possibly uses TRBD1 or TRBD2 (5 bases each). This CDR3 spans 13 amino acids. The ends were cut back, 4 bases at V and 1 base at J, with 10 bases in the middle. From germline, CDR1 is DFQATT and CDR2 SNEGSKA (reference sequence). The CDR3, as DNA: TGCAGTGCTACGGGACCCCTCCAAGAGACCCAGTACTTC. This sequence encodes CSATGPLQETQYF.

This clonotype was seen more than once but under ten times. The rearrangement links TRBV3-1 to TRBJ2-3; 10 nucleotides line up with TRBD2. Unmatched junction bases numbered 4, after V lost 1 base and J lost 6 bases. The CDR3 length is 15 residues. Germline loops: CDR1 LGHDT, CDR2 YNNKEL (reference sequence). This CDR3 reads CASSQGSSGGDTQYF. The CDR3 nucleotides read TGTGCCAGCAGCCAAGGATCTAGCGGGGGTGATACGCAGTATTTT.

This clonotype was detected only a few times. The V and J genes are TRBV7-9 and TRBJ1-1, with 7 bases identical to TRBD1. CDR3 length: 18 residues. Germline assignment: CDR1 SEHNR and CDR2 FQNEAQ (reference sequence). V was clipped by 3 bases and J by 2 bases; unmatched bases: 15. CDR3 in amino acids: CASSFTPNRDSANTEAFF. The DNA for the CDR3 is TGTGCCAGCAGCTTCACCCCAAACAGGGACAGTGCAAACACTGAAGCTTTCTTT.

V and J are TRBV5-1 and TRBJ2-3, with D perhaps TRBD2 (6 bases). Trimming removed 6 bases at V and 4 bases at J, with 9 bases between. Germline V gives CDR1 SGHRS, CDR2 YFSETQ. CDR3 length: 12 residues. CDR3 coding DNA: TGCGCCAGCACTAGGGACTCAGATACGCAGTATTTT. Amino acids: CASTRDSDTQYF.

This clonotype was observed a handful of times. The chain uses TRBV20-1 and TRBJ2-3; weak D call: TRBD1 (5 bases). The CDR3 length is 11 residues. CDR1 and CDR2 (germline): DFQATT, SNEGSKA (reference sequence). Deletions cut 7 bases from V and 10 bases from J, with 15 bases between. The CDR3 spells CSVTQQVPQYF. In DNA form, the CDR3 reads TGCAGTGTAACGCAACAGGTTCCGCAGTATTTT.

This clonotype was recorded a few times. This rearrangement joins TRBV20-1 to TRBJ1-2; D might be TRBD1 (6 bases). This CDR3 is 13 amino acids long. Germline V gives CDR1 DFQATT, CDR2 SNEGSKA (reference sequence). V was pared by 6 bases and J by 4 bases, with 15 bases between. The chain's CDR3 is CSAPLEGGYGYTF. CDR3 DNA sequence: TGCAGTGCCCCCCTCGAGGGGGGCTATGGCTACACCTTC.